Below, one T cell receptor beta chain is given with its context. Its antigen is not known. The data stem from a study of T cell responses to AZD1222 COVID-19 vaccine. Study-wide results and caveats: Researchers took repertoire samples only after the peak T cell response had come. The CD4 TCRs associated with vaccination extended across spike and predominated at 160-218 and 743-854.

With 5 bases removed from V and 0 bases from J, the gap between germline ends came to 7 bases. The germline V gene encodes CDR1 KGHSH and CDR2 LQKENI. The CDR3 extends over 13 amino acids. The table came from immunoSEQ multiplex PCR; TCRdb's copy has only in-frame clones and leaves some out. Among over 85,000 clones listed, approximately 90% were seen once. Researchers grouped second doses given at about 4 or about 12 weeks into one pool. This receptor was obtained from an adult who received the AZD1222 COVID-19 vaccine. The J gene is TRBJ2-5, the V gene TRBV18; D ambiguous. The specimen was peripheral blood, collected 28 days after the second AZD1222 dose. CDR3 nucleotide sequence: TGTGCCAGCTCAGCTATGTACCAAGAGACCCAGTACTTC. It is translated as CASSAMYQETQYF. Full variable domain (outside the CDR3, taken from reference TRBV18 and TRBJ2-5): NAGVMQNPRHLVRRRGQEARLRCSPMKGHSHVYWYRQLPEEGLKFMVYLQKENIIDESGMPKERFSAEFPKEGPSILRIQQVVRGDSAAYFCASSAMYQETQYFGPGTRLLVL.